One T cell receptor beta chain is described in this entry. Its antigen is unidentified. The data belong to a study of T cells in Graves' hyperthyroidism and ophthalmopathy. Across the study: Peripheral blood sampling occurred at initial diagnosis, before any treatment.

Deletions cut 3 bases from V and 0 bases from J, with 19 bases between. This CDR3 has 18 residues. Germline assignment: CDR1 SGHRS and CDR2 YFSETQ. With a duration under 2 months, the hyperthyroidism was newly diagnosed in patients aged 18 to 65. Blood from later-ophthalmopathy patients was taken at first hyperthyroidism diagnosis. Study-wide results and limits: Ophthalmopathy cases were set apart from stable hyperthyroidism by a 13 V-J model.

RNA transcripts were the template for amplifying TCR beta CDR3 regions. The TCR CDR3 first-round RT-PCR relied on the HTBI primer set. Each CDR3 protein is one row after TCRdb ran MiXCR on the multiplex PCR reads. The table has under 400,000 distinct CDR3 sequences, 15% to 19% seen once. This sequence originates from a young woman with Graves' hyperthyroidism that later progressed to Graves' ophthalmopathy. Sequenced: blood. The chain recombines TRBV5-1 with TRBJ2-4; D possibly corresponds to TRBD2 (5 bases). CDR3 coding DNA: TGCGCCAGCAGCTCTCGAGAGGGCACCTCCCTAGCCAAAAACATTCAGTACTTC. Translation gives CASSSREGTSLAKNIQYF.